This T cell receptor beta chain was identified in a study of CXCR3-negative and CXCR3-positive naive CD8 T cells. Notes on the study in general: Whereas both naive subsets had comparably high diversity, memory CD8+ cells had much lower diversity. TRBV-TRBJ usage matched between naive CXCR3-negative and CXCR3-positive cells but not between memory cells. CXCR3-positive naive cells carried more hydrophobic TRB CDR3s than CXCR3-negative naive cells did.

Libraries were UMI-labeled 5' RACE TRB cDNA. TCRdb re-called the 5' RACE reads; one entry per CDR3 protein, DNA not given. The specimen's table records about 98,000 distinct CDR3 sequences. Among CD8+ T cells, naive ones were CD45RO-CCR7+CD27+CD95-. Germline-derived CDR1 and CDR2 are LNHDA and SQIVND (reference sequence). This CDR3 is 15 amino acids long. Note on this clonotype: As yet, its antigen is unknown.

The rearrangement links TRBV19 to TRBJ2-5; TCRdb picks TRBD2, but there is no DNA to check that call. The sequenced material came from naive CXCR3+ CD8+ T cells from blood. The subset denotes: CD45RO-CCR7+CD27+CD95- naive CD8+ T cells expressing CXCR3 (TNR3+). This clonotype was sampled from a human donor in good health. Some clones in this sample may be carry-over from other donors' samples. CDR3 sequence: CASSSRLDSQETQYF.